The T cell receptor beta chain under discussion was sequenced for a study of blood T cell repertoires in COVID-19. The overall study: The samples span acute and convalescent COVID-19 from the United States, Italy and Spain.

In the authors' methods: Counts of nucleated cells, estimated from reference gene primer amplification, were obtained. This table comes from immunoSEQ multiplex PCR, and its TCRdb copy is limited to in-frame clones, with some not included. V and J calls and clone size follow that table, whereas D and trimming were derived from the DNA. The table shows roughly 500,000 clones, with roughly 88% occurring only once. In germline, CDR1 is LGHNA, CDR2 YSLEER. Trimming removed 4 bases from V and 5 bases from J, with 24 bases in between. The CDR3 loop spans 18 amino acids. Participant reports of clinical history set cohort assignment. Cohort 3 recovered donors had two negative PCRs, clearance, or symptom resolution.

The receptor was derived from a woman aged 40 to 49 who had recovered from COVID-19. Sequenced material: PBMCs or T cells enriched from blood (not recorded which). The V gene is TRBV4-3, the J gene TRBJ1-5; no definite D call. The CDR3 region has the DNA TGCGCCAGCAGCCCTAGCCAGGTAGCGGGGTTCGCCTATCAGCCCCAGCATTTT. Protein: CASSPSQVAGFAYQPQHF.